This T cell receptor gamma chain comes out of a study of intestinal T cells in coeliac disease. Study-wide context: Controls in the TRG cohort averaged about 55 years, coeliac patients 15 to 16.

Genomic DNA came from ten 5-µm formalin-fixed paraffin-embedded scrolls per case. The CDR3 totals 14 residues. Study-level findings and limits: Multiple copies of a CDR3 amino acid sequence may be PCR duplicates. Age differed significantly between coeliac patients and controls. TRG clustering correctly classified 51 of 54 biopsies (94.4%).

The TRG library came from 150 to 200 ng of biopsy DNA amplified with LymphoTrack primers. TCRdb reprocessed the multiplex PCR reads through CATT. The data contain several hundred gamma-chain clones, about 51% of them singletons. This clone was detected a few times. The antigen remains unidentified. TCRdb shows a much larger clone's protein in place of this DNA's translation, and the two differ at residue 10, likely through a read error; the protein shown is translated from the DNA. The receptor was isolated from a human donor with celiac disease. The chain employs TRGV10 and TRGJP1. TRGV10 is assigned to the ORF class and has an uncertain function. Sequenced: a duodenal biopsy. In DNA, the CDR3 is TGTGCTGCGTGGGATTTTAGGGCTGGTCGGTTCAAGATATTT. Translation gives CAAWDFRAGRFKIF.